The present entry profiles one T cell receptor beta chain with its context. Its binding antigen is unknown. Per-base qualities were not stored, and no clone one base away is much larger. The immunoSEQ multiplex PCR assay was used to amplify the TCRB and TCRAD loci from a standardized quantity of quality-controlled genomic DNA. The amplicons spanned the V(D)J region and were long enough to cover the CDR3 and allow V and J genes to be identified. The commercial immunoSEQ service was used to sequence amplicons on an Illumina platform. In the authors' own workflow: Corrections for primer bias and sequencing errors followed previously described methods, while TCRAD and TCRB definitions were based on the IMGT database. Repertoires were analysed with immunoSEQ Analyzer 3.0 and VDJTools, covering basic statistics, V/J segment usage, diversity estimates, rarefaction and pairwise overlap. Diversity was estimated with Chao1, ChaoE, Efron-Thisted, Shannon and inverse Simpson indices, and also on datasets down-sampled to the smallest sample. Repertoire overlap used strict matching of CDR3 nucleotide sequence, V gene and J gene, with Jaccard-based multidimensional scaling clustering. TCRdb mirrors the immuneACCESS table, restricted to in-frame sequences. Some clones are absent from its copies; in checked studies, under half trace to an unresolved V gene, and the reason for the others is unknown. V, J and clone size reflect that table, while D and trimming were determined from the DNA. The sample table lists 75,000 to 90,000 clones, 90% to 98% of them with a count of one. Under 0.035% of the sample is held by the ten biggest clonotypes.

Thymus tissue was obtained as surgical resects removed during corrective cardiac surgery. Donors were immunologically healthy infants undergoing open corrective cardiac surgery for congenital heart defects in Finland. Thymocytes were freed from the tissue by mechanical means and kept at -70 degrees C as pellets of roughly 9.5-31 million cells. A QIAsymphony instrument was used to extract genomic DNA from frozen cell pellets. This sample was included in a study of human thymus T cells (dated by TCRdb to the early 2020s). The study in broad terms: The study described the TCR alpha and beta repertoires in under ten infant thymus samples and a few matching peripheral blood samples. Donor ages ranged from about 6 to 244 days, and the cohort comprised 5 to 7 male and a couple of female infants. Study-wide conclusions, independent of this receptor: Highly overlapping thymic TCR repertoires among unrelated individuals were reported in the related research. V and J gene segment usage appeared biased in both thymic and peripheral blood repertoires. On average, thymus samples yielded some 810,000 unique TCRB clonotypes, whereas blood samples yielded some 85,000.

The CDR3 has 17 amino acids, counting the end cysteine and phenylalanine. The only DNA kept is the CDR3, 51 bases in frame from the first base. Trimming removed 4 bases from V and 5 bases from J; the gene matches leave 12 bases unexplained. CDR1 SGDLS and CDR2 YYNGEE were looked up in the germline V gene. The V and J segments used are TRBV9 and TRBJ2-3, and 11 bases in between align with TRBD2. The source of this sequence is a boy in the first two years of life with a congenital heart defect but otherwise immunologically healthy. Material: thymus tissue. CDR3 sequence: CASSSTGLAGLQDTQYF. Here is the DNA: TGTGCCAGCAGCTCAACCGGACTAGCGGGTTTACAAGATACGCAGTATTTT. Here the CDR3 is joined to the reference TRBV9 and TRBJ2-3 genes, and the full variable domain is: DSGVTQTPKHLITATGQRVTLRCSPRSGDLSVYWYQQSLDQGLQFLIQYYNGEERAKGNILERFSAQQFPDLHSELNLSSLELGDSALYFCASSSTGLAGLQDTQYFGPGTRLTVL.